The 14 T cell receptor beta chains given below trace back to one sample, sequenced in a study of molecular identifiers for immune sequencing clone quantification. TCRdb independently ran MiXCR on the PCR reads; one entry per CDR3 protein. Of approximately 500,000 distinct CDR3 sequences in the sample, about a quarter were seen once. Material for sequencing was naive CD8+ T cells from blood, with Jurkat cell RNA spiked in. Subset given: FACS-sorted CD8+CD4-CCR7+CD45RA+ naive T cells. The source of these receptors is a human donor in good health. Some libraries in this study had Jurkat cell RNA spiked in.

This clonotype was detected ten times or more. The chain has TRBV7-6 and TRBJ1-4; maybe TRBD1 (6 bases). The CDR3 spans 15 residues. CDR1 is SGHVS, CDR2 FNYEAQ, per germline. V was trimmed by 2 bases and J by 8 bases, leaving 15 bases between them. The CDR3 DNA reads TGTGCCAGCAGCTTAATGCAGGGGAGAGAGGAAAAACTGTTTTTT. Translating it yields CASSLMQGREEKLFF.

The chain employs TRBV28 and TRBJ2-3, with 8 bases identical to TRBD2. The CDR3 runs 18 residues. J lost 1 base, V lost 10 bases, and 19 bases had no gene match. Germline V gene sequence: CDR1 MDHEN, CDR2 SYDVKM. The CDR3 nucleotides read TGTGCCACCAGGCCGCCAGCGGGAGCTCTGTCAGGCACAGATACGCAGTATTTT. Amino acids: CATRPPAGALSGTDTQYF.

This clonotype was seen at least ten times. CDR3 coding DNA: TGTGCCAGCAGCGTAGGAGGGGGCGGGTACGAGCAGTACTTC. It translates to CASSVGGGGYEQYF. The gene calls are TRBV9 and TRBJ2-7, with 7 nucleotides matching TRBD1. With 0 bases clipped from V and 4 bases from J, the junction kept 4 bases outside the gene matches. Germline-derived CDR1 and CDR2 are SGDLS and YYNGEE. This CDR3 comprises 14 residues. Full variable domain (remainder filled in from reference TRBV9 and TRBJ2-7): DSGVTQTPKHLITATGQRVTLRCSPRSGDLSVYWYQQSLDQGLQFLIQYYNGEERAKGNILERFSAQQFPDLHSELNLSSLELGDSALYFCASSVGGGGYEQYFGPGTRLTVT.

This clonotype has a handful of counts. The J gene is TRBJ2-3, the V gene TRBV27; 9 positions match TRBD2. V dropped 7 bases and J dropped 5; count of bases not matched to a gene: 10. The germline V gene has CDR1 MNHEY and CDR2 SMNVEV (reference sequence). The CDR3 covers 15 residues. The CDR3 DNA sequence: TGTGCCAGCAAACCCGGGACTAGCTTGAAAGATACGCAGTATTTT. Translation: CASKPGTSLKDTQYF.

This clonotype appeared a few times. The chain combines TRBV20-1 with TRBJ2-3, with 9 bases that match TRBD2. The V and J ends lost 4 bases and 5 bases, in that order; junction bases with no gene match: 13. Germline V gene lookup returns CDR1 DFQATT and CDR2 SNEGSKA (reference sequence). The CDR3 sequence is 16 residues long. The DNA of the CDR3 is TGCAGTGCTACTGGACTAGCGCATGGGAGGGGAGATACGCAGTATTTT. Protein product: CSATGLAHGRGDTQYF.

As regards this clonotype: One junction end disagrees with the germline gene, perhaps due to a read error. This rearrangement joins TRBV6-2 or TRBV6-3 to TRBJ2-3, with 9 bases identical to TRBD1. Germline CDR1 and CDR2: MNHEY and SVGEGT. CDR3 size: 16 residues. CDR3 sequence (DNA): TGTGCCAGCAGTTACGACCCGGGACAGGGTTTAGATCCGCAGTATTTT. Translation: CASSYDPGQGLDPQYF.

Here the CDR3 reads CSAANSEQYF. The CDR3 nucleotides read TGCAGTGCTGCAAACTCGGAGCAGTACTTC. This chain links TRBV20-1 with TRBJ2-7; D not resolved. Trimming took off 5 bases at V and 7 bases at J, with 9 bases between the two ends. This CDR3 is built from 10 residues. Germline CDR1 DFQATT, CDR2 SNEGSKA (reference sequence).

This clonotype was detected a few times. J is TRBJ2-3 and V is TRBV19; no reliable D call. V lost 0 bases and J lost 6, with 16 bases in between. The germline CDR1 and CDR2 sequences are LNHDA and SQIVND (reference sequence). The CDR3 extends over 16 amino acids. The CDR3 here is CASSIDVDTPWDTQYF. The CDR3 region has the DNA TGTGCCAGTAGTATAGATGTCGACACCCCCTGGGATACGCAGTATTTT. Looking up the rest from reference TRBV19 and TRBJ2-3 gives the full variable domain: DGGITQSPKYLFRKEGQNVTLSCEQNLNHDAMYWYRQDPGQGLRLIYYSQIVNDFQKGDIAEGYSVSREKKESFPLTVTSAQKNPTAFYLCASSIDVDTPWDTQYFGPGTRLTVL.

This clonotype was seen ten or more times. The rearrangement uses TRBV6-2 or TRBV6-3 and TRBJ1-5, with D tentatively TRBD1 (6 bases). Germline V CDR1 and CDR2: MNHEY, SVGEGT. The V gene lost 2 bases and the J gene lost 4 bases, with 18 bases spanning the gap. The CDR3 runs to 17 residues. DNA of the CDR3: TGTGCCAGCAGTTACCCCGGGGCCGACAGGCCAAATCAGCCCCAGCATTTT. Its protein is CASSYPGADRPNQPQHF.

The chain joins TRBV13 to TRBJ2-5, with TRBD2 matching over 7 bases. Germline V gives CDR1 PRHDT, CDR2 FYEKMQ (reference sequence). Losses at the gene ends were 7 bases for V and 4 bases for J; bases not matched to a gene: 15. CDR3 length: 16 amino acids. CDR3 in amino acids: CASNRLLAAEGETQYF. In DNA form, the CDR3 reads TGTGCCAGCAACCGACTCCTAGCGGCCGAGGGAGAGACCCAGTACTTC.

This clonotype was seen at least ten times. The chain has TRBV7-6 and TRBJ2-2, with no clear D. The CDR3 has 14 residues. Trimming cost V 5 bases and J 1 base, with 8 bases left between them. Germline CDR1 is SGHVS and CDR2 is FNYEAQ. The CDR3: CASSRDMNTGELFF. In nucleotides, the CDR3 is TGTGCCAGCAGCAGAGACATGAACACCGGGGAGCTGTTTTTT.

This clonotype was detected many times. The genes are TRBV2 and TRBJ2-4; 10 bases agree with TRBD2. V was clipped by 6 bases and J by 0 bases; unmatched bases: 14. CDR1 and CDR2 (germline): SNHLY, FYNNEI. This CDR3 is built from 19 residues. The CDR3 loop reads CASSEIASGGEVAKNIQYF. The CDR3 DNA reads as TGTGCCAGCAGCGAGATAGCTAGCGGGGGAGAAGTAGCCAAAAACATTCAGTACTTC.

This clonotype appeared a single time. This could be a read error, since a much larger clone is one nucleotide away. The V and J genes are TRBV13 and TRBJ2-2; tentatively, D is TRBD2 (6 bases). The CDR3 loop spans 17 amino acids. V was cut by 5 bases and J by 6 bases, with 22 bases left in between. Germline loops: CDR1 PRHDT, CDR2 FYEKMQ (reference sequence). The CDR3 DNA follows: TGTGCCAGCAGCCTATTCTCACCGGGACTTCCGTCCGGGGAGCTGTTTTTT. Translation: CASSLFSPGLPSGELFF.

Regarding this clonotype: Just one base apart from a much larger clone, this may be a read error. V gene TRBV7-3 combines with J gene TRBJ2-3; D gene ambiguous. There are 16 residues in the CDR3. Looked up from germline, CDR1 is SGHTA and CDR2 is FQGTGA. Trimming pared 2 bases from V and 1 base from J, leaving 13 bases between. CDR3 nucleotides: TGTGCCAGCAGCTTATTACTAACGGTGGGCACAGATACGCAGTATTTT. This gives the protein CASSLLLTVGTDTQYF. Full variable domain (outside the CDR3, taken from reference TRBV7-3 and TRBJ2-3): GAGVSQTPSNKVTEKGKYVELRCDPISGHTALYWYRQSLGQGPEFLIYFQGTGAADDSGLPNDRFFAVRPEGSVSTLKIQRTERGDSAVYLCASSLLLTVGTDTQYFGPGTRLTVL.